Shown below are 19 T cell receptor beta chains from a single sample sequenced in a study of memory CD4+ T cells and cytomegalovirus serostatus. Assay: immunoSEQ multiplex PCR; the TCRdb copy retains only in-frame clones and omits some. The sample comprises roughly 50,000 clones, over 75% of which are singletons, and approximately 0.8% rests with the top ten. Single viable CD3+CD4+CD8-CD45RO+ cells were sorted as the memory CD4+ T cells. Sequenced material: memory CD4+ T cells from blood. The receptors here all came from an adult in good health and CMV-seronegative.

The chain links TRBV27 to TRBJ1-5; 7 bases align to TRBD1. Trimming removed 5 bases from V and 4 bases from J; junction bases left unmatched: 11. This CDR3 is built from 16 residues. The germline gives CDR1 MNHEY, CDR2 SMNVEV (reference sequence). The DNA of the CDR3 is TGTGCCAGCAGTCCTACCTGGGCAGGGGGTAATCAGCCCCAGCATTTT. Translating it yields CASSPTWAGGNQPQHF.

Comment on this clone: At one of its ends the junction is not consistent with the germline gene, which may arise from a read error. The chain joins TRBV28 to TRBJ1-2, with D possibly TRBD1 on 5 matching bases. The germline V gene encodes CDR1 MDHEN and CDR2 SYDVKM. This CDR3 is 13 amino acids long. The CDR3 region is CAGSPTGVYGYTF. The CDR3 nucleotides read TGTGCCGGCAGCCCCACAGGAGTCTATGGCTACACCTTC.

This clone was observed a handful of times. This chain connects TRBV11-3 to TRBJ2-2; D gene unclear. The germline V and J ends were trimmed by 4 bases and 6 bases, with 9 bases remaining between them. Germline loops: CDR1 SGHNT, CDR2 YENEEA. This CDR3 is built from 13 residues. The CDR3 region is CASSSLNAGELFF. CDR3 nucleotides: TGTGCCAGCAGCTCGCTAAATGCCGGGGAGCTGTTTTTT.

This chain joins TRBV5-1 and TRBJ2-4; weak D call: TRBD1 (7 bases). The CDR3 has 16 amino acids. Germline values: CDR1 SGHRS, CDR2 YFSETQ. Trimming removed 4 bases at V and 5 bases at J, with 19 bases between. This CDR3 reads CASSGGTASGQNIQYF. Written as DNA, the CDR3 is TGCGCCAGCAGCGGAGGGACAGCCAGCGGGCAAAACATTCAGTACTTC.

DNA of the CDR3: TGTGCCAGCAGTGGCGCTACCAAAGAGACCCAGTACTTC. Translated: CASSGATKETQYF. This chain joins TRBV6-1 and TRBJ2-5; D uncertain. With 4 bases removed from V and 3 bases from J, the gap between germline ends came to 9 bases. CDR1 and CDR2 (germline): MNHNS, SASEGT. The CDR3 contains 13 residues.

This chain connects TRBV28 to TRBJ2-7; the D gene is possibly TRBD2 (6 bases). CDR3 length equals 16 residues. Looked up from germline, CDR1 is MDHEN and CDR2 is SYDVKM. V gave up 2 bases and J gave up 4 bases, with 18 bases separating them. The chain's CDR3 is CASSLGGSDPLYEQYF. Written as DNA, the CDR3 is TGTGCCAGCAGTTTAGGGGGGTCCGACCCCCTATACGAGCAGTACTTC.

The rearrangement joins TRBV14 to TRBJ1-2, with 8 nucleotides matching TRBD1. After removal of 1 base from V and 1 base from J, the junction contained 5 bases not matched to a gene. The CDR3 consists of 16 residues. Germline CDR1 SGHDN, CDR2 FVKESK. In DNA form, the CDR3 reads TGTGCCAGCAGCCAAGGGGGGACAGGCCTTAACTATGGCTACACCTTC. The encoded protein is CASSQGGTGLNYGYTF.

This rearrangement joins TRBV19 to TRBJ2-2; D may match TRBD1 or TRBD2 (6 bases each). Trimming left V 8 bases short and J 5 bases short, with 18 bases between. Germline values: CDR1 LNHDA, CDR2 SQIVND (reference sequence). The CDR3 is made up of 15 amino acids. CDR3 coding DNA: TGTGCCAGTGGCAGCAGGGGAGGTGGGACCGGGGAGCTGTTTTTT. Its protein is CASGSRGGGTGELFF.

On this clone itself: This may come from a read error, since a much larger clone is one base off. The chain has TRBV5-1 and TRBJ1-1, with D unresolved. CDR1 and CDR2 (germline): SGHRS, YFSETQ. The CDR3 spans 16 residues. Trimming removed 4 bases from V and 0 bases from J, with 16 bases in between. This CDR3 is CASSPQSRVLNTEAFF. The DNA for the CDR3 is TGCGCCAGCAGCCCCCAATCACGGGTGCTGAACACTGAAGCTTTCTTT.

The gene calls are TRBV9 and TRBJ2-3; D is unclear. Deletions cut 0 bases from V and 0 bases from J, with 8 bases between. Germline assignment: CDR1 SGDLS and CDR2 YYNGEE. The CDR3 length is 15 residues. The CDR3 bases are TGTGCCAGCAGCGTAGGTATCTTTAGCACAGATACGCAGTATTTT. Protein: CASSVGIFSTDTQYF.

This chain connects TRBV6-6 to TRBJ2-7; TRBD2 matches 9 bases. V dropped 5 bases and J dropped 5; count of bases not matched to a gene: 13. The CDR3 contains 16 residues. Germline-derived CDR1 and CDR2 are MNHNY and SVGAGI (reference sequence). CDR3 region: CASSRGAGGPRNEQYF. DNA for the CDR3: TGTGCCAGCAGTAGGGGGGCGGGAGGGCCGAGGAACGAGCAGTACTTC.

This clone was counted once. The V call is TRBV5-1, the J call TRBJ2-5; 10 nucleotides align to TRBD2. The CDR3 has 17 amino acids. V lost 0 bases, J lost 4 bases, and 9 bases stayed unmatched. The V gene's germline CDR1 is SGHRS and CDR2 YFSETQ. This chain's CDR3 is CASSLGGLATERETQYF. In DNA, the CDR3 is TGCGCCAGCAGCTTGGGGGGACTAGCGACAGAGCGAGAGACCCAGTACTTC.

The chain uses TRBV6-1 and TRBJ1-5; D call uncertain. Trimming removed 6 bases at V and 6 bases at J, with 9 bases between. This CDR3 comprises 12 residues. Per germline, CDR1 MNHNS and CDR2 SASEGT. The CDR3 sequence: CASRTWGQPQHF. CDR3 nucleotides: TGTGCCAGCAGGACCTGGGGTCAGCCCCAGCATTTT.

The V call is TRBV5-1, the J call TRBJ1-2; 7 nucleotides align to TRBD1. Trimming at V came to 3 bases and at J to 3 bases, leaving 2 bases not matched to a gene. Germline lookup yields CDR1 SGHRS and CDR2 YFSETQ. This CDR3 contains 13 residues. CDR3 in DNA: TGCGCCAGCAGCTCCGGACAGGACTATGGCTACACCTTC. As protein: CASSSGQDYGYTF.

V and J are TRBV5-5 and TRBJ1-1; D unresolved. CDR1 and CDR2 (germline): SGHKS, YYEKEE (reference sequence). CDR3 length equals 14 residues. Trimming removed 0 bases from V and 2 bases from J, with 8 bases in between. The CDR3 DNA sequence: TGTGCCAGCAGCTTGGGAGGGAGCAACACTGAAGCTTTCTTT. Its translation is CASSLGGSNTEAFF.

The rearrangement links TRBV30 to TRBJ2-7; no firm D call. The germline CDR1 and CDR2 sequences are GTSNPN and SVGIG (reference sequence). With 7 bases removed from V and 2 bases from J, the gap between germline ends came to 15 bases. The CDR3 runs 13 residues. The CDR3 region is CASQGDPTYEQYF. As DNA, the CDR3 is TGTGCCTCCCAAGGTGACCCCACCTACGAGCAGTACTTC.

The chain carries TRBV7-9 and TRBJ1-2; TRBD1 might be the D (6 bases). Per the germline V gene, CDR1 is SEHNR and CDR2 is FQNEAQ (reference sequence). V lost 6 bases to trimming and J lost 6 bases, with 29 bases between them. The CDR3 is made up of 18 amino acids. The CDR3 loop is CASRRSSFDRREGDGYTF. The DNA for the CDR3 is TGTGCCAGCAGACGCTCCTCCTTTGACAGGCGGGAGGGAGATGGCTACACCTTC.

The J gene is TRBJ1-1, the V gene TRBV30, with 8 bases lining up with TRBD1. The CDR3 has 15 residues. The V segment lost 1 base and the J segment 1 base; nucleotides outside the gene matches: 5. The germline CDR1 and CDR2 sequences are GTSNPN and SVGIG (reference sequence). The CDR3 DNA reads TGTGCCTGGAGTGCAACAGGGGGACCGAACACTGAAGCTTTCTTT. It encodes CAWSATGGPNTEAFF.

The chain is built from TRBV27 and TRBJ1-3; TRBD1 agrees at 11 bases. J lost 3 bases, V lost 5 bases, and 12 bases had no gene match. This CDR3 is built from 18 residues. CDR1 and CDR2 from the germline V gene are MNHEY and SMNVEV (reference sequence). As DNA, the CDR3 is TGTGCCAGCAGTACTATTGGGGGGACAGGGGGTGGTGGAAACACCATATATTTT. It specifies CASSTIGGTGGGGNTIYF.